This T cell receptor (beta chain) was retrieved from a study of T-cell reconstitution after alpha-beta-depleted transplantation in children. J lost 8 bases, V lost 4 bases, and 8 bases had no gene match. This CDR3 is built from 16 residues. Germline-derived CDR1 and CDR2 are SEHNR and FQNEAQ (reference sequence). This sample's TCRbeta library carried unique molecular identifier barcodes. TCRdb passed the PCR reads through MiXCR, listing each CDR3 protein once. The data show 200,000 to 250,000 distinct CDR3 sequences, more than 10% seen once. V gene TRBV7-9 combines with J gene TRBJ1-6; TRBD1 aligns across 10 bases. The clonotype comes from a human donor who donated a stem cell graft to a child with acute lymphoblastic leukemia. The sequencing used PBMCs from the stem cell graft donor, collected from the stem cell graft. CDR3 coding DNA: TGTGCCAGCAGCTGGACGACCGGGACAGGGGATTCACCCCTCCACTTT. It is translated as CASSWTTGTGDSPLHF.